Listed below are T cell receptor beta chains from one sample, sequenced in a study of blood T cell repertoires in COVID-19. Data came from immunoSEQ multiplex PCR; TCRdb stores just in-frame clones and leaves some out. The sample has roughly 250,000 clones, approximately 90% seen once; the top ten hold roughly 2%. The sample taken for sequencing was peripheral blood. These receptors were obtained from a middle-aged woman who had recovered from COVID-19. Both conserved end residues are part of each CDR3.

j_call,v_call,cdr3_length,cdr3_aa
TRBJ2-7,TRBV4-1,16,CASSPRGSGSKYEQYF
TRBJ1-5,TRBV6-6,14,CASSSGTGSQPQHF
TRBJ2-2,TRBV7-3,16,CASSVRYTANTGELFF
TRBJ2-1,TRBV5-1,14,CASSRQQGANEQFF
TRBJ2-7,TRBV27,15,CASSSLAGGSYEQYF
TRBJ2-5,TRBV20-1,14,CSASLAGAQETQYF
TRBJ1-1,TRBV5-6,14,CASSFREANTEAFF
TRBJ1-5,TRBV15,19,CATSNQGAKRFHSNQPQHF
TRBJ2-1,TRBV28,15,CASSFQGVPYNEQFF
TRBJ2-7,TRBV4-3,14,CASSQDWAGYEQYF
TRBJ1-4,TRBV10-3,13,CAISESENEKLFF
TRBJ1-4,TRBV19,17,CASSSGGGGSTNEKLFF
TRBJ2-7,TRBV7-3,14,CASSLTGENYEQYF
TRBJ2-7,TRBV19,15,CASSILASGSYEQYF
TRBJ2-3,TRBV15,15,CATRTSGEFTDTQYF
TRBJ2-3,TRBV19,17,CASSILGTGVGTDTQYF
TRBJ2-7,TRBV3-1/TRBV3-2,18,CASSQVALAGDGSYEQYF
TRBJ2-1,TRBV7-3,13,CASSLNGLDEQFF
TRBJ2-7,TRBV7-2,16,CASAAYYRTAPYEQYF
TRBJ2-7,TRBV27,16,CASSKLPGQGPYEQYF
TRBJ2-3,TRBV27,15,CASSLLAGTGDTQYF
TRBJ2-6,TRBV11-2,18,CASSFLSGWTAGANVLTF
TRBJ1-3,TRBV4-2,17,CASSQDGAGEIGNTIYF
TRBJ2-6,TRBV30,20,CAWSVDPSGGRIPGANVLTF
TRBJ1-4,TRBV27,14,CASSLVVTNEKLFF
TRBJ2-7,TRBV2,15,CASSVIGTIYDEQYF
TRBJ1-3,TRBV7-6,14,CASSLTGGRNTIYF
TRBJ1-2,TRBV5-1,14,CASSWGQENYGYTF
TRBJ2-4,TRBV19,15,CASKARFVAKNIQYF
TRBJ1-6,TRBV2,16,CASSAWGVLSGSPLHF
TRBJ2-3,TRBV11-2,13,CASSEGPDATQYF
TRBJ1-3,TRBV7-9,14,CASSLTGTGNTIYF
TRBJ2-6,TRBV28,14,CASGGGPGANVLTF
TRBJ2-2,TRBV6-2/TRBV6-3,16,CASSYSGTGFGGELFF
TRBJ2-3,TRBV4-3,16,CASSQGIAGFTDTQYF
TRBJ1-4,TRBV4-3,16,CASSQGRQGAREKLFF
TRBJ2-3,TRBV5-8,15,CASSLEQGRTDTQYF
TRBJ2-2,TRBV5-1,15,CASSLPDRTPGELFF
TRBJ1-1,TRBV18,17,CASSPLGTGVGNTEAFF
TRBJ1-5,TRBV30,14,CAWSLGQGGQPQHF
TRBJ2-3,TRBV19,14,CASRRTGSTDTQYF
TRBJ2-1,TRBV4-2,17,CASSQDPTGDRNNEQFF
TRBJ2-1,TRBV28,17,CASSLWTGGSSYNEQFF
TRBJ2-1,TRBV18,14,CASLLAGDYNEQFF
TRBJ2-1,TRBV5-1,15,CASSSTSVRLNEQFF
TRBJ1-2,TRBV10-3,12,CAISDRDYGYTF
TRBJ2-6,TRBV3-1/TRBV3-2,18,CASSRRSTGGPGANVLTF
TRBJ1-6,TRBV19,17,CASSARSRGQINSPLHF
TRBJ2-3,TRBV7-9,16,CASSLRTGGITDTQYF